This entry features one T cell receptor beta chain sequence. Its antigen remains unknown. This specimen comes from a study of T cell responses to AZD1222 COVID-19 vaccine. CDR3 length: 11 amino acids. Trimming took 7 bases from V and 3 from J, leaving 5 bases between them. General study findings and limits: Donors were chiefly white British, with a greater number of females, and clonal diversity was perhaps underestimated. Repertoires in all cases were sampled only once the peak T cell response had passed. The span of vaccine-associated CD4 TCRs extended across spike, with dominance at 160-218 and 743-854.

Sequencing was performed with immunoSEQ multiplex PCR; in TCRdb, only in-frame clones are kept and a portion is missing. The top ten clones hold roughly 4% of a sample with roughly 140,000 clones, 75% to 85% of them seen once. The sample was peripheral blood, taken on day 0 of MenACWY control vaccination. This rearrangement joins TRBV12-3 or TRBV12-4 to TRBJ2-3, with D perhaps TRBD2 (5 bases). The clonotype was recovered from an adult in good health. DNA for the CDR3: TGTGCCAGCACGGGGACAGATACGCAGTATTTT. Residues: CASTGTDTQYF.